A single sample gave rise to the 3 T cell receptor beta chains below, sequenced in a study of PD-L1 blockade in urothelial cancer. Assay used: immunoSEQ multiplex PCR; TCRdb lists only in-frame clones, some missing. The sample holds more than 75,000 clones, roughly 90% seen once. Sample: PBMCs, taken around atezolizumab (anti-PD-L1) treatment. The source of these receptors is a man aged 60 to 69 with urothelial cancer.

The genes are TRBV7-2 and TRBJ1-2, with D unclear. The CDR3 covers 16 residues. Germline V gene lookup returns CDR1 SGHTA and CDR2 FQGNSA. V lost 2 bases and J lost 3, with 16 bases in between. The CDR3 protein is CASSLREEGSDYGYTF. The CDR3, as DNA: TGTGCCAGCAGCTTACGTGAAGAGGGTAGCGACTATGGCTACACCTTC.

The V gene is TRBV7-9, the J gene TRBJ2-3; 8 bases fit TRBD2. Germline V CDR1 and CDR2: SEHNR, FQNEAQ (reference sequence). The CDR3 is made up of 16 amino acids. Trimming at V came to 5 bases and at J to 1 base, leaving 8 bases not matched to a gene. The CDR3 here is CASSEQASGRTDTQYF. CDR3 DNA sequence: TGTGCCAGCAGCGAACAGGCTAGCGGGCGCACAGATACGCAGTATTTT.

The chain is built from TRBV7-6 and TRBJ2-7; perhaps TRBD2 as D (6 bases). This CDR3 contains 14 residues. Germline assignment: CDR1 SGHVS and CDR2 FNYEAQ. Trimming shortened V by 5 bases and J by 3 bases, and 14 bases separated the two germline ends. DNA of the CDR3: TGTGCCAGCAGCCTTGAGGGACTCGTCTACGAGCAGTACTTC. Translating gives CASSLEGLVYEQYF.